The 20 T cell receptor beta chains given below trace back to one sample, sequenced in a study of T cells in localized non-small cell lung cancer. Profiled with immunoSEQ multiplex PCR; TCRdb holds only in-frame clones, not every one. The repertoire holds 15,000 to 25,000 clones, 75% to 95% seen once, with approximately 4.1% in the top ten. Sequencing was performed on peripheral blood, taken before any cancer treatment. These receptors came from a male donor aged 60 or older with stage I squamous cell lung carcinoma.

The chain has TRBV28 and TRBJ1-2; 8 bases line up with TRBD1. This CDR3 region has 14 residues. The germline gives CDR1 MDHEN, CDR2 SYDVKM. The junction had 9 bases not matched to a gene; V was cut back by 8 bases and J by 4 bases. CDR3 in DNA: TGTGCCAGCGGAGGTCAGGGGGCAAGCTATGGCTACACCTTC. As protein: CASGGQGASYGYTF.

The chain joins TRBV19 to TRBJ1-1, with D unclear. Germline V gene sequence: CDR1 LNHDA, CDR2 SQIVND (reference sequence). The CDR3 runs to 14 residues. V was clipped by 7 bases and J by 0 bases, with 12 bases between them. The CDR3 protein is CASTDRALNTEAFF. CDR3 sequence (DNA): TGTGCCAGTACTGATAGGGCTCTGAACACTGAAGCTTTCTTT.

The V gene is TRBV7-7, the J gene TRBJ2-1; D not resolved. This CDR3 is built from 15 residues. Between the trimmed V and J ends, which lost 2 bases and 4 bases, there was a span of 12 bases. The germline V gene encodes CDR1 SSHAT and CDR2 FNYEAQ (reference sequence). The CDR3: CASSLLLDEYNEQFF. CDR3 coding DNA: TGTGCCAGCAGCTTATTATTAGATGAATACAATGAGCAGTTCTTC.

In DNA form, the CDR3 reads TGTGCCAGCAGTTTTGGACTAGAGGGGACCCAGTACTTC. This encodes CASSFGLEGTQYF. This chain joins TRBV28 and TRBJ2-5, with 7 bases matching TRBD2. The length of the CDR3 is 13 residues. Germline trimming cut 3 bases from V and 7 bases from J; bases unmatched to any gene: 5. Germline CDR1 is MDHEN and CDR2 is SYDVKM. Combining the CDR3 with reference TRBV28 and TRBJ2-5 gives the whole variable domain DVKVTQSSRYLVKRTGEKVFLECVQDMDHENMFWYRQDPGLGLRLIYFSYDVKMKEKGDIPEGYSVSREKKERFSLILESASTNQTSMYLCASSFGLEGTQYFGPGTRLLVL.

This chain connects TRBV7-8 to TRBJ1-2, with 7 bases fitting TRBD1. The CDR3 has 14 residues. Germline CDR1 reads SGHVS; CDR2 reads FQNEAQ. Trimming cost V 4 bases and J 8 bases; bases outside gene matches: 10. This chain's CDR3 is CASSYGQGGAGYTF. The CDR3 DNA sequence: TGTGCCAGCAGCTACGGGCAGGGGGGCGCAGGCTACACCTTC.

The chain recombines TRBV29-1 with TRBJ2-1; D possibly matches TRBD1 or TRBD2 (5 bases each). Trimming removed 7 bases from V and 2 bases from J, with 18 bases in between. This CDR3 has 15 amino acids. CDR1 and CDR2 from the germline V gene are SQVTM and ANQGSEA. CDR3 DNA: TGCAGCGACCAAGGGACGGCTACCGCCTACAATGAGCAGTTCTTC. The encoded protein is CSDQGTATAYNEQFF.

The V gene is TRBV5-1, the J gene TRBJ1-2; unclear D gene. The CDR3 runs to 14 residues. Germline V gives CDR1 SGHRS, CDR2 YFSETQ. With 3 bases removed from V and 5 bases from J, the gap between germline ends came to 14 bases. CDR3 region: CASSSGDTFYGYTF. The CDR3 bases are TGCGCCAGCAGCTCGGGCGACACCTTTTATGGCTACACCTTC.

This chain links TRBV9 with TRBJ2-5; 11 bases line up with TRBD2. Germline values: CDR1 SGDLS, CDR2 YYNGEE. The ends lost 0 bases at V and 7 bases at J; junction bases unmatched: 11. The CDR3 loop spans 17 amino acids. Written as DNA, the CDR3 is TGTGCCAGCAGCGTAGAGGATAGCGGGAGGGCCGTAGGGACCCAGTACTTC. Its protein product is CASSVEDSGRAVGTQYF.

The rearrangement links TRBV9 to TRBJ2-7; no clear D gene. The germline gives CDR1 SGDLS, CDR2 YYNGEE. There are 14 residues in the CDR3. Trimming left V 0 bases short and J 0 bases short, with 7 bases between. The DNA of the CDR3 is TGTGCCAGCAGCGTAGCGGCTAGCTCCTACGAGCAGTACTTC. Protein sequence: CASSVAASSYEQYF.

This chain connects TRBV14 to TRBJ2-3; unclear D gene. The length of the CDR3 is 14 residues. Deletions cut 4 bases from V and 6 bases from J, with 14 bases between. Looked up from germline, CDR1 is SGHDN and CDR2 is FVKESK. The CDR3 here is CASSPGRMEDTQYF. CDR3 coding DNA: TGTGCCAGCAGCCCAGGTCGGATGGAGGATACGCAGTATTTT.

The rearrangement uses TRBV9 and TRBJ2-3; D is possibly TRBD1 (5 bases). Trimming stripped 0 bases from V and 3 bases from J, with 8 bases between. The CDR3 runs 14 residues. CDR1 SGDLS and CDR2 YYNGEE come from the germline V gene. The CDR3 sequence: CASSVAKGTDTQYF. The CDR3 DNA reads as TGTGCCAGCAGCGTAGCTAAGGGGACAGATACGCAGTATTTT. Filled out from reference TRBV9 and TRBJ2-3, the complete variable domain reads DSGVTQTPKHLITATGQRVTLRCSPRSGDLSVYWYQQSLDQGLQFLIQYYNGEERAKGNILERFSAQQFPDLHSELNLSSLELGDSALYFCASSVAKGTDTQYFGPGTRLTVL.

This clone has more than one count but fewer than ten. V gene TRBV18 combines with J gene TRBJ2-7; 8 bases match TRBD2. V was pared by 3 bases and J by 7 bases, with 5 bases of the junction left unmatched. The CDR3 spans 13 residues. Germline CDR1 KGHSH, CDR2 LQKENI. In nucleotides, the CDR3 is TGTGCCAGCTCACCCCCGGGACTAGGGGAGCAGTACTTC. It yields the protein CASSPPGLGEQYF.

The J gene is TRBJ2-1, the V gene TRBV6-6; 14 nucleotides agree with TRBD2. CDR3 length: 16 amino acids. CDR1 and CDR2 from the germline V gene are MNHNY and SVGAGI (reference sequence). Germline trimming cut 7 bases from V and 6 bases from J; bases unmatched to any gene: 8. CDR3 region: CASTVGGLAGANEQFF. The CDR3 DNA reads as TGTGCCAGCACCGTCGGGGGACTAGCGGGGGCCAATGAGCAGTTCTTC.

V and J are TRBV5-1 and TRBJ2-5, with D hard to call. Germline V gene sequence: CDR1 SGHRS, CDR2 YFSETQ. V lost 1 base and J lost 2, with 12 bases in between. The CDR3 sequence is 15 residues long. Here the CDR3 reads CASSLTRIRQETQYF. CDR3 sequence (DNA): TGCGCCAGCAGCTTGACGCGGATTCGACAAGAGACCCAGTACTTC.

This sequence joins TRBV28 and TRBJ2-7; D may be TRBD1 (5 bases). Germline assignment: CDR1 MDHEN and CDR2 SYDVKM. CDR3 length: 17 amino acids. The germline V and J ends were trimmed by 2 bases and 2 bases, with 19 bases remaining between them. The CDR3 loop is CASSLVGQTLQAYEQYF. As DNA, the CDR3 is TGTGCCAGCAGTTTAGTAGGACAAACGTTACAGGCCTACGAGCAGTACTTC.

This clone was seen only once. The chain uses TRBV11-2 and TRBJ2-7; D unresolved. Germline CDR1 is SGHAT and CDR2 is FQNNGV. V dropped 2 bases and J dropped 4 bases, with 9 bases sitting between them. The CDR3 covers 13 residues. The CDR3 nucleotides are TGTGCCAGCAGCTTATCCGACGGGTACGAGCAGTACTTC. It is translated as CASSLSDGYEQYF. The full variable domain, its missing parts supplied by reference TRBV11-2 and TRBJ2-7, is EAGVAQSPRYKIIEKRQSVAFWCNPISGHATLYWYQQILGQGPKLLIQFQNNGVVDDSQLPKDRFSAERLKGVDSTLKIQPAKLEDSAVYLCASSLSDGYEQYFGPGTRLTVT.

V gene TRBV4-2 combines with J gene TRBJ2-5; TRBD2 matches at 7 bases. Trimming took 1 base from V and 2 from J; bases not matched to a gene: 10. CDR3 length: 17 amino acids. From germline, CDR1 is LGHNA and CDR2 YNFKEQ. The CDR3: CASSQGASGTSQETQYF. CDR3 coding DNA: TGTGCCAGCAGCCAAGGGGCCAGCGGGACTTCTCAAGAGACCCAGTACTTC.

This clone was detected only a few times. The rearrangement uses TRBV27 and TRBJ1-2, with TRBD1 as a possible D gene (5 bases). With 0 bases removed from V and 6 bases from J, the gap between germline ends came to 11 bases. CDR3 length: 14 amino acids. Germline V CDR1 and CDR2: MNHEY, SMNVEV (reference sequence). CDR3 loop: CASSLSPGNNGYTF. The CDR3 DNA is TGTGCCAGCAGTTTATCCCCAGGGAATAATGGCTACACCTTC.

The chain links TRBV7-2 to TRBJ2-4; D unclear. The CDR3 covers 13 residues. Trimming removed 2 bases at V and 7 bases at J, with 9 bases between. The V gene's germline CDR1 is SGHTA and CDR2 FQGNSA. The CDR3 loop is CASSLSPLNIQYF. The DNA of the CDR3 is TGTGCCAGCAGCTTATCTCCTCTGAACATTCAGTACTTC.

This chain links TRBV30 with TRBJ2-5, with 14 nucleotides matching TRBD2. This CDR3 contains 16 residues. Germline CDR1 reads GTSNPN; CDR2 reads SVGIG (reference sequence). With V trimmed by 3 bases and J by 5 bases, 8 bases remained unmatched. For the CDR3, the DNA is TGTGCCTGGAGCGCCGGGACTAGCGGGAGTTCGGAGACCCAGTACTTC. Protein: CAWSAGTSGSSETQYF.